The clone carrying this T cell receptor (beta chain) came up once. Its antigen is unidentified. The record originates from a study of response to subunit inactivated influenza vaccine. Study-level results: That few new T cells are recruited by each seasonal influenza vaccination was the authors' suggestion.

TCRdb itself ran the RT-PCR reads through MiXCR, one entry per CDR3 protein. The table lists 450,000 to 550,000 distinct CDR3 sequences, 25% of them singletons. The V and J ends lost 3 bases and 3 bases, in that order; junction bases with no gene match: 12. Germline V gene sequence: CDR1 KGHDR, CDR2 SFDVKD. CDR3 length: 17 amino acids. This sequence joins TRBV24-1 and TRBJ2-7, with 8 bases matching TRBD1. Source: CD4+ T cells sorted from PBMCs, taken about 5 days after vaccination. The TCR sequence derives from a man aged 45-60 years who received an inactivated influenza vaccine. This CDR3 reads CATSDPGAGGEIYEQYF. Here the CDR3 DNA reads TGTGCCACCAGTGATCCCGGCGCAGGGGGCGAAATCTACGAGCAGTACTTC.